The present T cell receptor beta chain was sequenced within a study of blood T cell repertoires in COVID-19. Participants spanned ages roughly 18 to 95 years and resided in some 22 US areas. Cohort allocation depended upon clinical history that participants reported. All exposed participants met a person with COVID-19 within 2 weeks before entering the study. Under the authors' procedure: Estimates of nucleated cell counts were drawn from the amplification of reference gene primers. Only in-frame clones appear in the TCRdb table, and some are missing; sequencing was by immunoSEQ multiplex PCR. V and J calls and clone size follow that table, whereas D and trimming were derived from the DNA. This table holds 300,000 or so clones, roughly nine tenths found once. Germline CDR1 is SGHTA and CDR2 is FQGNSA. The CDR3 is 16 residues long. Trimming removed 5 bases at V and 0 bases at J, with 14 bases between.

This chain joins TRBV7-2 and TRBJ1-3; D is undetermined. The sequenced sample was PBMCs or T cells enriched from blood (not recorded which). This TCR derives from a woman in her forties or fifties who had been exposed to COVID-19. CDR3 region: CASSLGSILSGNTIYF. The CDR3 DNA reads as TGTGCCAGCAGCCTAGGGTCTATACTCTCTGGAAACACCATATATTTT.